These 31 T cell receptor beta chains originate from one sample sequenced in a study of T cell changes during pregnancy in multiple sclerosis (dated by TCRdb to between 2019 and 2020). Libraries came from the immunoSEQ multiplex PCR assay. TCRdb mirrors the immuneACCESS table, restricted to in-frame sequences. Some clones are absent from its copies; in checked studies, under half trace to an unresolved V gene, and the reason for the others is unknown. Here the sample has 40,000 to 45,000 clones; 87% occur a single time. Of the sample, approximately 1% falls within the top ten clones. Sequencing used CD4+ T cells from peripheral blood mononuclear cells, obtained after pregnancy. These receptor sequences come from a female donor with multiple sclerosis, enrolled in a pregnancy study.

The chain has TRBV29-1 and TRBJ2-7; possible D gene TRBD1, 6 bases. Germline values: CDR1 SQVTM, CDR2 ANQGSEA. The CDR3 consists of 14 residues. Trimming shortened V by 5 bases and J by 6 bases, and 20 bases separated the two germline ends. The DNA of the CDR3 is TGCAGCGTTTGCTCAATGCGGACAGAAACCGAGCAGTACTTC. Protein sequence: CSVCSMRTETEQYF.

The chain employs TRBV4-1 and TRBJ1-5; perhaps TRBD1 as D (6 bases). The CDR3 consists of 18 residues. V was clipped by 2 bases and J by 3 bases, with 20 bases between them. Germline-derived CDR1 and CDR2 are MGHRA and YSYEKL. DNA of the CDR3: TGCGCCAGCAGCCAATCGGCGCCACAGGGACGTCTCAATCAGCCCCAGCATTTT. Translation: CASSQSAPQGRLNQPQHF.

V gene TRBV19 combines with J gene TRBJ1-1, with unresolved D. Germline V gene lookup returns CDR1 LNHDA and CDR2 SQIVND (reference sequence). The CDR3 contains 15 residues. V was pared by 2 bases and J by 2 bases, with 12 bases between. This CDR3 is CASSISGTGNTEAFF. The CDR3 DNA reads TGTGCCAGTAGTATATCAGGTACGGGAAACACTGAAGCTTTCTTT.

The CDR3 region is CASSFLGVGDTQYF. DNA for the CDR3: TGTGCCAGCAGTTTTCTAGGGGTTGGGGATACGCAGTATTTT. The gene calls are TRBV2 and TRBJ2-3, with D perhaps TRBD1 (5 bases). This CDR3 is 14 amino acids long. Germline CDR1 reads SNHLY; CDR2 reads FYNNEI. Trimming left V 5 bases short and J 6 bases short, with 15 bases between.

The chain employs TRBV2 and TRBJ1-2; unclear D gene. The germline V gene encodes CDR1 SNHLY and CDR2 FYNNEI. The CDR3 contains 12 residues. V lost 4 bases and J 6 bases, leaving 9 bases between the germline ends. The CDR3 loop reads CASSVLQNGYTF. CDR3 bases: TGTGCCAGCAGTGTCTTGCAGAATGGCTACACCTTC.

This sequence joins TRBV18 and TRBJ2-3; 7 bases map to TRBD2. This CDR3 is 16 amino acids long. Germline V CDR1 and CDR2: KGHSH, LQKENI. V dropped 1 base and J dropped 3; count of bases not matched to a gene: 7. CDR3 sequence: CASSPQGGGQTDTQYF. DNA for the CDR3: TGTGCCAGCTCACCACAAGGCGGGGGTCAGACAGATACGCAGTATTTT.

The gene calls are TRBV9 and TRBJ1-4; 8 bases map to TRBD1. CDR1 and CDR2 (germline): SGDLS, YYNGEE. Trimming removed 2 bases from V and 8 bases from J; junction bases left unmatched: 5. The CDR3 totals 14 residues. Here the CDR3 DNA reads TGTGCCAGCAGCGTTGACAGGGGTCGGGAAAAACTGTTTTTT. Translation: CASSVDRGREKLFF.

The chain uses TRBV7-2 and TRBJ2-3; D possibly corresponds to TRBD1 (6 bases). The CDR3 spans 14 residues. V lost 7 bases and J lost 4, with 15 bases in between. The germline V gene has CDR1 SGHTA and CDR2 FQGNSA. DNA of the CDR3: TGTGCCAGCATCGGGACATCTGGTGCAGATACGCAGTATTTT. Its protein product is CASIGTSGADTQYF.

This clone was detected only once. J is TRBJ2-7 and V is TRBV7-6, with TRBD1 matching over 11 bases. Losses at the gene ends were 1 base for V and 1 base for J; bases not matched to a gene: 6. From germline, CDR1 is SGHVS and CDR2 FNYEAQ. The CDR3 has 17 residues. CDR3 region: CASSLGTGGDASYEQYF. Here the CDR3 DNA reads TGTGCCAGCAGCTTAGGGACAGGGGGCGATGCATCCTACGAGCAGTACTTC.

The gene calls are TRBV19 and TRBJ2-1, with 9 bases lining up with TRBD1. The germline CDR1 and CDR2 sequences are LNHDA and SQIVND (reference sequence). The ends lost 10 bases at V and 8 bases at J; junction bases unmatched: 6. This CDR3 has 12 amino acids. The CDR3 DNA follows: TGTGCCACCACGGACAGGGGCGATGAGCAGTTCTTC. Amino acids: CATTDRGDEQFF.

The rearrangement uses TRBV6-1 and TRBJ1-4; D remains unclear. This CDR3 spans 13 amino acids. CDR1 is MNHNS and CDR2 is SASEGT in the germline V gene. Trimming removed 1 base at V and 8 bases at J, with 8 bases between. The CDR3 coding sequence is TGTGCCAGCAGTGAAGTACCGGGGGAAAAACTGTTTTTT. Amino acids: CASSEVPGEKLFF.

This sequence joins TRBV19 and TRBJ1-1; D possibly corresponds to TRBD1 (5 bases). V lost 3 bases and J lost 0, with 8 bases in between. CDR3 size: 14 residues. Germline assignment: CDR1 LNHDA and CDR2 SQIVND (reference sequence). The CDR3 spells CASSIRQLNTEAFF. The CDR3 DNA sequence: TGTGCCAGTAGTATTAGACAGCTGAACACTGAAGCTTTCTTT.

Comment on this clone: The junction departs from germline at one end; a sequencing error may be responsible. V is TRBV7-6 and J is TRBJ2-1; TRBD2 is a possible D gene (7 bases). The CDR3 loop spans 15 amino acids. Germline V lookup: CDR1 SGHVS, CDR2 FNYEAQ. This CDR3 reads CASSLGGGSSNEQFF. The CDR3 region has the DNA TGTGCCAGCAGTTTGGGAGGGGGGTCCTCCAATGAGCAGTTCTTC. The full variable domain, with the rest looked up from reference TRBV7-6 and TRBJ2-1, is GAGVSQSPRYKVTKRGQDVALRCDPISGHVSLYWYRQALGQGPEFLTYFNYEAQQDKSGLPNDRFSAERPEGSISTLTIQRTEQRDSAMYRCASSLGGGSSNEQFFGPGTRLTVL.

About this clone: A junction end diverges from the germline sequence, so it may reflect a read error. The chain employs TRBV7-7 and TRBJ2-5, with D possibly TRBD1 on 6 matching bases. The CDR3 covers 15 residues. Looked up from germline, CDR1 is SSHAT and CDR2 is FNYEAQ (reference sequence). The CDR3 bases are TGTGCTAGCAGCTCCCTCAGGGGTTCCCAAGAGACCCAGTACTTC. The encoded protein is CASSSLRGSQETQYF. The whole variable domain, filled in from reference TRBV7-7 and TRBJ2-5, reads GAGVSQSPRYKVTKRGQDVTLRCDPISSHATLYWYQQALGQGPEFLTYFNYEAQPDKSGLPSDRFSAERPEGSISTLTIQRTEQRDSAMYRCASSSLRGSQETQYFGPGTRLLVL.

CDR3: CASGPFYGYTF. CDR3 sequence (DNA): TGTGCCAGCGGCCCTTTCTATGGCTACACCTTC. This sequence joins TRBV11-2 and TRBJ1-2, with D hard to call. Germline V CDR1 and CDR2: SGHAT, FQNNGV. Trimming took off 8 bases at V and 4 bases at J, with 8 bases between the two ends. CDR3 length equals 11 residues.

The CDR3 is CASVSGQGYTEAFF. The CDR3 DNA sequence: TGTGCCAGCGTTTCAGGACAGGGCTACACTGAAGCTTTCTTT. The chain combines TRBV5-4 with TRBJ1-1; 8 nucleotides agree with TRBD1. CDR3 length: 14 residues. Germline V CDR1 and CDR2: SGHNT, YYREEE (reference sequence). Trimming cost V 7 bases and J 3 bases; bases outside gene matches: 8.

The rearrangement uses TRBV19 and TRBJ2-5; 8 bases align to TRBD1. V shed 1 base and J 5 bases; nucleotides not matched to a gene: 9. The CDR3 is 16 amino acids. Germline-derived CDR1 and CDR2 are LNHDA and SQIVND (reference sequence). CDR3 amino acids: CASSIVPQGAGETQYF. CDR3 bases: TGTGCCAGTAGTATAGTACCGCAGGGGGCGGGGGAGACCCAGTACTTC.

This clone was seen a single time. V gene TRBV9 combines with J gene TRBJ1-4; no clear D gene. The CDR3 contains 16 residues. V lost 3 bases, J lost 0 bases, and 12 bases lay in between. Germline V lookup: CDR1 SGDLS, CDR2 YYNGEE. The CDR3 reads CASSANREPTNEKLFF. The CDR3 bases are TGTGCCAGCAGCGCCAACCGGGAGCCAACTAATGAAAAACTGTTTTTT. Combining the CDR3 with reference TRBV9 and TRBJ1-4 gives the whole variable domain DSGVTQTPKHLITATGQRVTLRCSPRSGDLSVYWYQQSLDQGLQFLIQYYNGEERAKGNILERFSAQQFPDLHSELNLSSLELGDSALYFCASSANREPTNEKLFFGSGTQLSVL.

J is TRBJ1-1 and V is TRBV7-9, with D maybe TRBD1 (6 bases). The germline V gene has CDR1 SEHNR and CDR2 FQNEAQ (reference sequence). Trimming shortened V by 1 base and J by 4 bases, and 16 bases separated the two germline ends. This CDR3 region has 16 residues. This CDR3 is CASSLETGFDSTEAFF. The CDR3 DNA reads as TGTGCCAGCAGCTTAGAAACAGGGTTTGATAGCACTGAAGCTTTCTTT.

This chain uses TRBV6-6 with TRBJ1-5; D gene uncertain. Germline-derived CDR1 and CDR2 are MNHNY and SVGAGI (reference sequence). The V and J ends lost 4 bases and 0 bases respectively, with 7 bases between them. This CDR3 contains 14 residues. The CDR3 reads CASSSRYSNQPQHF. In DNA form, the CDR3 reads TGTGCCAGCAGTTCCCGCTATAGCAATCAGCCCCAGCATTTT.

The sample holds one count of this clone. V gene TRBV7-2 combines with J gene TRBJ1-6, with 7 bases that match TRBD1. CDR1 is SGHTA and CDR2 is FQGNSA in the germline V gene. The CDR3 has 16 residues. With V trimmed by 2 bases and J by 10 bases, 11 bases remained unmatched. Here the CDR3 reads CASSLNYRGEVSPLHF. CDR3 sequence (DNA): TGTGCCAGCAGCTTAAATTACAGGGGTGAGGTATCACCCCTCCACTTT. Full variable domain (rest looked up from reference TRBV7-2 and TRBJ1-6): GAGVSQSPSNKVTEKGKDVELRCDPISGHTALYWYRQSLGQGLEFLIYFQGNSAPDKSGLPSDRFSAERTGGSVSTLTIQRTQQEDSAVYLCASSLNYRGEVSPLHFGNGTRLTVT.

The V call is TRBV10-3, the J call TRBJ2-6; no reliable D call. Germline CDR1 reads ENHRY; CDR2 reads SYGVKD. Trimming pared 3 bases from V and 1 base from J, leaving 4 bases between. CDR3 size: 14 residues. The CDR3 DNA sequence: TGTGCCATCAGTGACGGGTCTGGGGCCAACGTCCTGACTTTC. This codes for CAISDGSGANVLTF.

V is TRBV5-1 and J is TRBJ1-5; D possibly corresponds to TRBD1 (6 bases). V gave up 0 bases and J gave up 4 bases, with 8 bases separating them. The CDR3 covers 14 residues. From germline, CDR1 is SGHRS and CDR2 YFSETQ. The CDR3 coding sequence is TGCGCCAGCAGCTTGGCCGGACAGAATCAGCCCCAGCATTTT. The encoded protein is CASSLAGQNQPQHF.

This clone was found once. The chain is built from TRBV7-2 and TRBJ2-7; D remains ambiguous. There are 14 residues in the CDR3. Germline V gene sequence: CDR1 SGHTA, CDR2 FQGNSA. V lost 1 base, J lost 0 bases, and 7 bases lay in between. DNA for the CDR3: TGTGCCAGCAGCTTAGACAGCTCCTCCTACGAGCAGTACTTC. Translation gives CASSLDSSSYEQYF.

The genes are TRBV19 and TRBJ1-3; no definite D call. Germline V gives CDR1 LNHDA, CDR2 SQIVND (reference sequence). The CDR3 runs 17 residues. V was cut by 5 bases and J by 0 bases, with 17 bases left in between. The CDR3 bases are TGTGCCAGTAGTCGAGACGCCGTAACTAACTCTGGAAACACCATATATTTT. It is translated as CASSRDAVTNSGNTIYF.

The count of this clone is one. The chain is built from TRBV25-1 and TRBJ1-3; TRBD1 might be the D (6 bases). This CDR3 spans 16 amino acids. Deletions cut 3 bases from V and 4 bases from J, with 16 bases between. CDR1 is MGHDK and CDR2 is SYGVNS in the germline V gene. In DNA, the CDR3 is TGTGCCAGCAGTGATGTATTTGAGGGGGACGGAAACACCATATATTTT. It codes for CASSDVFEGDGNTIYF.

The V and J genes are TRBV29-1 and TRBJ2-2, with 8 bases matching TRBD1. Unmatched junction bases numbered 2, after V lost 5 bases and J lost 6 bases. Looked up from germline, CDR1 is SQVTM and CDR2 is ANQGSEA. This CDR3 contains 12 residues. CDR3 sequence reads: CSVLQGAGELFF. As DNA, the CDR3 is TGCAGCGTTCTACAGGGGGCCGGGGAGCTGTTTTTT.

This clone showed up just a few times. The same CDR3 arises from other DNA sequences in this sample as well. The chain couples TRBV19 to TRBJ1-5, with D uncertain. The germline CDR1 and CDR2 sequences are LNHDA and SQIVND (reference sequence). This CDR3 spans 12 amino acids. Trimming removed 3 bases from V and 4 bases from J, with 4 bases in between. The CDR3 here is CASSILNQPQHF. The CDR3 DNA reads TGTGCCAGTAGTATCCTTAATCAGCCCCAGCATTTT.

The chain uses TRBV28 and TRBJ1-5; D might be TRBD1 (5 bases). Per the germline V gene, CDR1 is MDHEN and CDR2 is SYDVKM. The CDR3 runs 13 residues. Deletions cut 6 bases from V and 6 bases from J, with 12 bases between. This CDR3 reads CASRWGFSQPQHF. The CDR3, as DNA: TGTGCCAGCAGATGGGGCTTTTCTCAGCCCCAGCATTTT.

This clone was recorded only once. The chain combines TRBV15 with TRBJ2-1, with D possibly TRBD1 on 6 matching bases. V was clipped by 1 base and J by 2 bases, with 9 bases between them. From germline, CDR1 is LNHNV and CDR2 YYDKDF (reference sequence). The CDR3 sequence is 15 residues long. The CDR3, as DNA: TGTGCCACCAGCAGAGGGAAGGGGGCCTACAATGAGCAGTTCTTC. Its protein product is CATSRGKGAYNEQFF.

The count of this clone is one. V is TRBV27 and J is TRBJ1-4; 7 bases are shared with TRBD1. The germline V gene has CDR1 MNHEY and CDR2 SMNVEV (reference sequence). The V gene end was trimmed by 3 bases and the J gene end by 4 bases; junction bases not matched to a gene: 8. This CDR3 region has 16 residues. CDR3 sequence reads: CASSFPDRASNEKLFF. CDR3 bases: TGTGCCAGCAGTTTCCCTGACAGGGCAAGTAATGAAAAACTGTTTTTT.